These 17 T cell receptor beta chains were all obtained from the same sample, sequenced in a study of response to subunit inactivated influenza vaccine. Using its own MiXCR run on the RT-PCR reads, TCRdb lists one record per CDR3 protein. The repertoire holds about 540,000 distinct CDR3 sequences, with approximately 22% as singletons. The same sample was also used in a study of T cells expressing NK-cell markers. That source reports: Scientists made TCR beta cDNA using 5'RACE template switching with UMIs.

The sequenced sample was CD4+ T cells sorted from PBMCs, obtained about 13 days after vaccination. The receptor source for this set is a man aged 45-60 years who received an inactivated influenza vaccine.

This clonotype was counted between two and nine times. The chain employs TRBV4-1 and TRBJ2-4; 11 bases line up with TRBD2. This CDR3 has 21 amino acids. CDR1 is MGHRA, CDR2 YSYEKL, per germline. V was pared by 0 bases and J by 0 bases, with 13 bases of the junction left unmatched. The CDR3 region is CASSQEASGRLVGLAKNIQYF. CDR3 bases: TGCGCCAGCAGCCAAGAGGCTAGCGGGAGGTTAGTTGGTTTAGCCAAAAACATTCAGTACTTC.

The chain joins TRBV30 to TRBJ2-1; weak D call: TRBD2 (6 bases). The CDR3 is 16 amino acids. Germline-derived CDR1 and CDR2 are GTSNPN and SVGIG (reference sequence). Trimming took 0 bases from V and 7 from J, leaving 19 bases between them. CDR3 sequence reads: CAWSVLLGGVRNEQFF. CDR3 nucleotides: TGTGCCTGGAGTGTACTATTGGGGGGAGTTCGAAATGAGCAGTTCTTC.

This clonotype was observed at least ten times. The chain recombines TRBV9 with TRBJ2-2; no reliable D call. Germline V gene sequence: CDR1 SGDLS, CDR2 YYNGEE. CDR3 length equals 18 residues. V was clipped by 4 bases and J by 3 bases, with 22 bases between them. This CDR3 is CASSFRWGTNKDTGELFF. In nucleotides, the CDR3 is TGTGCCAGCAGCTTCCGATGGGGTACGAATAAGGACACCGGGGAGCTGTTTTTT.

The rearrangement links TRBV5-1 to TRBJ2-7; D unresolved. The CDR3 contains 12 residues. CDR1 is SGHRS, CDR2 YFSETQ, per germline. Trimming took off 4 bases at V and 7 bases at J, with 12 bases between the two ends. In nucleotides, the CDR3 is TGCGCCAGCAGCCCCCCCGGTGGAGAGCAGTACTTC. Its protein is CASSPPGGEQYF.

This clonotype appeared a few times. The chain combines TRBV30 with TRBJ2-3; TRBD2 matches at 7 bases. The trim removed 5 bases at V and 0 bases at J, leaving 5 bases unmatched. Per the germline V gene, CDR1 is GTSNPN and CDR2 is SVGIG (reference sequence). The CDR3 totals 14 residues. Written as DNA, the CDR3 is TGTGCCTGGGGGAGGGGACTGAGCACAGATACGCAGTATTTT. It specifies CAWGRGLSTDTQYF.

This clonotype came up many times. The chain has TRBV5-1 and TRBJ2-7; perhaps TRBD2 as D (6 bases). The CDR3 consists of 14 residues. V lost 7 bases and J 3 bases, leaving 17 bases between the germline ends. CDR1 and CDR2 from the germline V gene are SGHRS and YFSETQ. CDR3 amino acids: CASSTPGGVYEQYF. For the CDR3, the DNA is TGCGCCAGCTCGACGCCCGGGGGAGTCTACGAGCAGTACTTC.

This clonotype was found a few times. The chain recombines TRBV6-1 with TRBJ1-4; the D is unclear. Germline V CDR1 and CDR2: MNHNS, SASEGT. The CDR3 is made up of 13 amino acids. The V end was cut by 6 bases, the J end by 5 bases, with 10 bases between. CDR3 loop: CASSRAANEKLFF. For the CDR3, the DNA is TGTGCCAGCAGCCGGGCCGCGAATGAAAAACTGTTTTTT.

In its sample, this clonotype was seen many times. This rearrangement joins TRBV2 to TRBJ1-3; D uncertain. V shed 6 bases and J shed 0 bases, with 9 bases lying between them. Germline V CDR1 and CDR2: SNHLY, FYNNEI. This CDR3 region has 14 residues. For the CDR3, the DNA is TGTGCCAGCAGAGCGGACTACTCTGGAAACACCATATATTTT. Protein: CASRADYSGNTIYF.

The chain is built from TRBV7-2 and TRBJ2-3; tentatively, D is TRBD1 or TRBD2 (5 bases each). V lost 1 base, J lost 6 bases, and 14 bases lay in between. CDR3 length equals 15 residues. Germline V gene data show CDR1 as SGHTA and CDR2 as FQGNSA. CDR3: CASSLGGWAQDTQYF. CDR3 DNA sequence: TGTGCCAGCAGCTTAGGGGGGTGGGCGCAGGATACGCAGTATTTT.

The gene calls are TRBV12-3 or TRBV12-4 and TRBJ2-7; 7 bases agree with TRBD2. The CDR3 has 15 residues. The V gene end was trimmed by 5 bases and the J gene end by 0 bases; junction bases not matched to a gene: 7. The CDR3: CASSLQAGSSYEQYF. The DNA for the CDR3 is TGTGCCAGCAGTCTTCAAGCGGGGAGCTCCTACGAGCAGTACTTC.

This clonotype turned up a few times. The gene calls are TRBV5-4 and TRBJ2-3; D is undetermined. The germline V and J ends were trimmed by 0 bases and 6 bases, with 8 bases remaining between them. Looked up from germline, CDR1 is SGHNT and CDR2 is YYREEE (reference sequence). This CDR3 contains 13 residues. The CDR3 DNA reads as TGTGCCAGCAGCTTGGAAGCACGGGATACGCAGTATTTT. Its translation is CASSLEARDTQYF.

This chain uses TRBV6-2 or TRBV6-3 with TRBJ1-5, with D possibly matching TRBD1 (5 bases). The CDR3 is 15 residues long. The ends were cut back, 0 bases at V and 3 bases at J, with 9 bases in the middle. In germline, CDR1 is MNHEY, CDR2 SVGEGT. CDR3 DNA sequence: TGTGCCAGCAGTTACTCGGGGGAGGACAATCAGCCCCAGCATTTT. Its protein product is CASSYSGEDNQPQHF.

The chain links TRBV29-1 to TRBJ2-2; perhaps TRBD2 as D (5 bases). CDR1 SQVTM and CDR2 ANQGSEA come from the germline V gene. V dropped 6 bases and J dropped 0 bases, with 8 bases sitting between them. This CDR3 has 13 amino acids. The CDR3 sequence is CSVRGPNTGELFF. For the CDR3, the DNA is TGCAGCGTCCGGGGTCCGAACACCGGGGAGCTGTTTTTT.

This clonotype was seen a few times. This rearrangement joins TRBV10-3 to TRBJ2-7, with a weak D call TRBD2 (7 bases). The V end lost 0 bases, the J end lost 2 bases, and 17 bases lay between the germline ends. Germline V CDR1 and CDR2: ENHRY, SYGVKD. The CDR3 is 17 amino acids. CDR3 sequence: CAISESRGGGAPYEQYF. The CDR3 region has the DNA TGTGCCATCAGTGAGTCCAGGGGAGGGGGTGCCCCCTACGAGCAGTACTTC.

The chain recombines TRBV6-2 or TRBV6-3 with TRBJ1-1; D not resolved. The CDR3 runs 15 residues. The V and J ends lost 6 bases and 4 bases respectively, with 18 bases between them. CDR1 and CDR2 (germline): MNHEY, SVGEGT. DNA for the CDR3: TGTGCCAGCAGACCAAGTGCAGCTTCTGGCACTGAAGCTTTCTTT. This translates into CASRPSAASGTEAFF.

This clonotype came up a few times. V is TRBV7-6 and J is TRBJ2-1; 13 bases agree with TRBD2. The germline V gene encodes CDR1 SGHVS and CDR2 FNYEAQ. The CDR3 is 17 residues long. With V trimmed by 5 bases and J by 4 bases, 8 bases remained unmatched. The CDR3 region has the DNA TGTGCCAGCAGCCCCGGACTAGCGGGAGTTGCTTACAATGAGCAGTTCTTC. It translates to CASSPGLAGVAYNEQFF. Together with reference TRBV7-6 and TRBJ2-1, the CDR3 gives the full variable domain: GAGVSQSPRYKVTKRGQDVALRCDPISGHVSLYWYRQALGQGPEFLTYFNYEAQQDKSGLPNDRFSAERPEGSISTLTIQRTEQRDSAMYRCASSPGLAGVAYNEQFFGPGTRLTVL.

This clonotype occurred a few times. The genes are TRBV7-2 and TRBJ2-2, with 7 bases aligning to TRBD2. V lost 6 bases and J lost 2; bases outside the gene matches: 9. The germline CDR1 and CDR2 sequences are SGHTA and FQGNSA. The CDR3 extends over 16 amino acids. CDR3: CASRADSGLNTGELFF. CDR3 coding DNA: TGTGCCAGCAGGGCTGACTCGGGACTAAACACCGGGGAGCTGTTTTTT.